This TCR beta chain was sequenced during a study of identical twins. Study findings and constraints: A lower insertion count was a feature of abundant cord blood beta clonotypes, with no such feature in memory repertoires. Out-of-frame alpha sequences common to twins were enriched for low generation probability.

Carrying unique molecular identifiers, the cDNA also gained a universal primer site through template switching. One entry per CDR3 protein results from TCRdb running MiXCR on the 5' RACE reads. The sample consists of around 370,000 distinct CDR3 sequences, approximately 10% of them appearing once. Details on this clonotype: Its specificity is not known.

The CDR3 has 14 amino acids. After removal of 4 bases from V and 4 bases from J, the junction contained 7 bases not matched to a gene. Germline lookup yields CDR1 SGDLS and CDR2 YYNGEE. The V and J genes are TRBV9 and TRBJ2-7, with TRBD1 matching 8 bases. The TCR originated in a woman aged 50 to 65 in good health. The sequenced sample was naive T cells sorted from blood. In DNA, the CDR3 is TGTGCCAGCAGCCCGACAGGGGCCCGTTACGAGCAGTACTTC. Protein: CASSPTGARYEQYF.